The clone carrying this T cell receptor (beta chain) was detected once. Its antigen is unidentified. Other DNA sequences from this sample encode an identical CDR3 as well. The data originate from a study of cytomegalovirus exposure and HLA in healthy donors. In the study overall: From HLA-typed donors, an early data release held about 85 million unique TCRs. Study-level findings and limits: A previous analysis found most TCR beta V segments productive roughly 87% or roughly 30% of the time. An observed cluster of highly shared sequence variants was recorded as a likely sequencing artifact.

The CDR3 spans 13 residues. Germline V gene lookup returns CDR1 SNHLY and CDR2 FYNNEI. Unmatched junction bases numbered 1, after V lost 4 bases and J lost 5 bases. Amplification used 60 Vbeta primers and 13 Jbeta primers. Method: immunoSEQ multiplex PCR; TCRdb's copy keeps in-frame clones and lacks some. The repertoire holds about 94,000 clones, with over 65% as singletons. Sequencing was carried out using PBMCs. V usage is TRBV2 and J usage is TRBJ1-2; 10 bases map to TRBD1. This TCR derives from an older woman in good health and CMV-seronegative. CDR3 in amino acids: CASSGTGGYGYTF. Written as DNA, the CDR3 is TGTGCCAGCAGTGGGACAGGGGGGTATGGCTACACCTTC.